This entry lists 28 T cell receptor beta chains sequenced from one sample in a study of T-cell reconstitution after alpha-beta-depleted transplantation in children. TCRbeta library construction was performed incorporating unique molecular identifiers. TCRdb recomputed calls from the PCR reads with MiXCR, one row per CDR3 protein. This table holds 500,000 to 650,000 distinct CDR3 sequences, 10% to 15% found once. The material was PBMCs, mostly from graft donor cells, obtained 360 days after TCRalphabeta/CD19-depleted stem cell transplant. The receptors originated from a male patient between 10 and 17 years old who had a stem cell transplant for acute myeloid leukemia, so the T cells may come from the graft donor.

The chain couples TRBV28 to TRBJ2-2; possibly TRBD1 for D (6 bases). Trimming removed 6 bases at V and 4 bases at J, with 18 bases between. Germline assignment: CDR1 MDHEN and CDR2 SYDVKM. The CDR3 totals 16 residues. The CDR3: CASSLGAGTTTGELFF. CDR3 bases: TGTGCCAGCAGCCTGGGAGCCGGGACAACCACCGGGGAGCTGTTTTTT.

V is TRBV14 and J is TRBJ2-5; TRBD2 matches 10 bases. The V and J ends lost 4 bases and 1 base, in that order; junction bases with no gene match: 6. Germline CDR1 SGHDN, CDR2 FVKESK. This CDR3 is 16 amino acids long. The CDR3 region is CASSPSTSGPQETQYF. CDR3 coding DNA: TGTGCCAGCAGCCCCTCGACTAGCGGGCCCCAAGAGACCCAGTACTTC.

This clonotype has ten or more counts. This chain links TRBV29-1 with TRBJ2-7; D call uncertain. Trimming removed 6 bases from V and 2 bases from J, with 8 bases in between. The CDR3 sequence is 11 residues long. Germline loops: CDR1 SQVTM, CDR2 ANQGSEA. This CDR3 reads CSVTQTYEQYF. DNA for the CDR3: TGCAGCGTAACCCAGACCTACGAGCAGTACTTC.

The chain is built from TRBV4-3 and TRBJ2-1, with 8 positions matching TRBD2. The germline V gene has CDR1 LGHNA and CDR2 YSLEER. The junction had 11 bases not matched to a gene; V was cut back by 3 bases and J by 7 bases. This CDR3 contains 16 residues. The CDR3 loop reads CASSHSSGKVRNEQFF. The DNA for the CDR3 is TGCGCCAGCAGCCACAGTAGCGGGAAGGTTAGAAATGAGCAGTTCTTC.

The J gene is TRBJ2-1, the V gene TRBV24-1, with D maybe TRBD1 (6 bases). Germline loops: CDR1 KGHDR, CDR2 SFDVKD. This CDR3 region has 18 residues. Trimming removed 4 bases at V and 3 bases at J, with 21 bases between. In DNA form, the CDR3 reads TGTGCCACCAGTGACTCCCGACAGGAAATCCTCTTCTACAATGAGCAGTTCTTC. It encodes CATSDSRQEILFYNEQFF.

This clonotype was seen once. The chain links TRBV20-1 to TRBJ2-5, with 10 bases aligning to TRBD1. The germline gives CDR1 DFQATT, CDR2 SNEGSKA (reference sequence). Losses at the gene ends were 3 bases for V and 5 bases for J; bases not matched to a gene: 3. The CDR3 has 13 amino acids. This chain's CDR3 is CSASVGQGETQYF. The CDR3 DNA reads TGCAGTGCTAGCGTGGGACAGGGGGAGACCCAGTACTTC.

Notes on this clonotype: No conserved phenylalanine or tryptophan ends this CDR3, so it is likely a read error. The chain combines TRBV30 with TRBJ1-1; D is unclear. CDR1 is GTSNPN and CDR2 is SVGIG in the germline V gene (reference sequence). The germline V and J ends were trimmed by 3 bases and 0 bases, with 11 bases remaining between them. The CDR3 covers 14 residues. In nucleotides, the CDR3 is TGTGCCTGGAGCCCTGACTTTATGAACACTGAAGCTTTCTGT. Translation gives CAWSPDFMNTEAFC.

This clonotype was recorded at least ten times. This rearrangement joins TRBV29-1 to TRBJ2-1; 9 nucleotides match TRBD1. This CDR3 is 13 amino acids long. The germline V gene has CDR1 SQVTM and CDR2 ANQGSEA. After removal of 7 bases from V and 2 bases from J, the junction contained 3 bases not matched to a gene. This chain's CDR3 is CSEGQGPYNEQFF. CDR3 DNA: TGCAGCGAGGGACAGGGACCCTACAATGAGCAGTTCTTC.

This clonotype was seen more than once but under ten times. This chain joins TRBV28 and TRBJ2-2; the match to TRBD2 covers 12 bases. The CDR3 runs 18 residues. Germline V CDR1 and CDR2: MDHEN, SYDVKM. V shed 7 bases and J 1 base; nucleotides not matched to a gene: 10. For the CDR3, the DNA is TGTGCCAGCACCGGCTGGCTAGCGGGAGGGTTGAACACCGGGGAGCTGTTTTTT. Translated: CASTGWLAGGLNTGELFF. The variable domain in full, completed from reference TRBV28 and TRBJ2-2, reads DVKVTQSSRYLVKRTGEKVFLECVQDMDHENMFWYRQDPGLGLRLIYFSYDVKMKEKGDIPEGYSVSREKKERFSLILESASTNQTSMYLCASTGWLAGGLNTGELFFGEGSRLTVL.

This chain connects TRBV5-1 to TRBJ2-5; maybe TRBD1 (6 bases). Trimming removed 1 base from V and 7 bases from J, with 11 bases in between. The CDR3 spans 13 residues. Germline assignment: CDR1 SGHRS and CDR2 YFSETQ. CDR3 protein: CASSLTGMATQYF. The CDR3 nucleotides are TGCGCCAGCAGCTTGACAGGGATGGCGACCCAGTACTTC. Supplemented by reference TRBV5-1 and TRBJ2-5, the full variable domain reads KAGVTQTPRYLIKTRGQQVTLSCSPISGHRSVSWYQQTPGQGLQFLFEYFSETQRNKGNFPGRFSGRQFSNSRSEMNVSTLELGDSALYLCASSLTGMATQYFGPGTRLLVL.

This clonotype was detected many times. V and J are TRBV20-1 and TRBJ2-1; TRBD2 matches at 13 bases. Germline CDR1 DFQATT, CDR2 SNEGSKA (reference sequence). CDR3 size: 14 residues. V gave up 6 bases and J gave up 7 bases; unmatched junction bases: 6. The CDR3 reads CSASQTSGRNEQFF. CDR3 in DNA: TGCAGTGCGAGCCAGACTAGCGGGAGGAATGAGCAGTTCTTC.

This clonotype came up many times. The rearrangement joins TRBV12-3 or TRBV12-4 to TRBJ2-2, with 10 bases that match TRBD2. The CDR3 has 17 residues. J was trimmed by 5 bases and V by 1 base; bases with no gene match: 7. The CDR3 here is CASSLGASGSWTGELFF. The CDR3 DNA reads as TGTGCCAGCAGTTTAGGCGCTAGCGGGAGCTGGACCGGGGAGCTGTTTTTT.

This clonotype was seen a few times. This chain links TRBV5-1 with TRBJ2-7; no clear D gene. Trimming stripped 0 bases from V and 0 bases from J, with 16 bases between. The CDR3 is 17 residues long. CDR1 and CDR2 from the germline V gene are SGHRS and YFSETQ. The CDR3, as DNA: TGCGCCAGCAGCTTGGATACGACTCGTGTGATCTCCTACGAGCAGTACTTC. It codes for CASSLDTTRVISYEQYF.

This clonotype was seen a few times. The rearrangement links TRBV6-2 or TRBV6-3 to TRBJ2-3, with 11 bases aligning to TRBD2. V trimming: 2 bases; J trimming: 3 bases; junction bases outside the gene matches: 4. CDR1 is MNHEY, CDR2 SVGEGT, per germline. The CDR3 loop spans 16 amino acids. The CDR3 loop reads CASSYPSSGRTDTQYF. CDR3 bases: TGTGCCAGCAGTTACCCCTCTAGCGGGAGGACAGATACGCAGTATTTT.

The chain has TRBV7-2 and TRBJ2-5, with 7 bases aligning to TRBD1. Germline lookup yields CDR1 SGHTA and CDR2 FQGNSA. The CDR3 spans 15 residues. Trimming cost V 3 bases and J 1 base; bases outside gene matches: 5. CDR3 loop: CASSFEGTAQETQYF. The DNA of the CDR3 is TGTGCCAGCAGCTTCGAAGGGACAGCCCAAGAGACCCAGTACTTC.

This clonotype was found a few times. The rearrangement links TRBV20-1 to TRBJ2-5; tentatively, D is TRBD2 (7 bases). The V end lost 3 bases, the J end lost 4 bases, and 12 bases lay between the germline ends. The CDR3 length is 13 residues. CDR1 DFQATT and CDR2 SNEGSKA come from the germline V gene (reference sequence). DNA for the CDR3: TGCAGTGCTAGCGGCGGGGGCGCAGAGACCCAGTACTTC. Translated: CSASGGGAETQYF.

This clonotype occurred many times. The rearrangement links TRBV4-3 to TRBJ2-3; D unresolved. This CDR3 is 14 amino acids long. Trimming left V 0 bases short and J 4 bases short, with 8 bases between. CDR1 and CDR2 from the germline V gene are LGHNA and YSLEER. The CDR3 spells CASSQESAADTQYF. The CDR3 DNA reads as TGCGCCAGCAGCCAAGAGAGTGCGGCAGATACGCAGTATTTT.

The CDR3 region has the DNA TGTGCCAGCAGCGGCCGGGACAGGGGAATGCAAGAGACCCAGTACTTC. As protein: CASSGRDRGMQETQYF. This chain links TRBV5-6 with TRBJ2-5; 10 bases fit TRBD1. The junction had 8 bases not matched to a gene; V was cut back by 4 bases and J by 2 bases. There are 16 residues in the CDR3. The germline CDR1 and CDR2 sequences are SGHDT and YYEEEE.

This clonotype has a count of ten or more. The V call is TRBV21-1, the J call TRBJ2-7; the DNA was not compared with TRBD1, the D call given in the table. TRBV21-1 is a recognized pseudogene. The CDR3 spans 14 residues. Here the CDR3 DNA reads TGTGCCAGCAGCTTTAGGGGAATCCCCTACGAGCAGTACTTC. Protein product: CASSFRGIPYEQYF.

The chain combines TRBV12-3 or TRBV12-4 with TRBJ2-5, with 9 bases fitting TRBD1. The CDR3 length is 15 residues. The V gene end was trimmed by 1 base and the J gene end by 1 base; junction bases not matched to a gene: 1. CDR3 DNA: TGTGCCAGCAGTTTAGTGACAGGGGGCCAAGAGACCCAGTACTTC. Amino acid sequence: CASSLVTGGQETQYF.

This clonotype was recorded many times. The V call is TRBV15, the J call TRBJ2-1, with unresolved D. The CDR3 loop spans 14 amino acids. Per the germline V gene, CDR1 is LNHNV and CDR2 is YYDKDF (reference sequence). Trimming pared 1 base from V and 8 bases from J, leaving 12 bases between. The CDR3: CATSRGTVSYEQFF. The CDR3 region has the DNA TGTGCCACCAGCAGAGGGACGGTTAGCTATGAGCAGTTCTTC.

This clonotype was observed a few times. The chain links TRBV3-1 to TRBJ2-3, with TRBD2 as a possible D gene (5 bases). V lost 1 base and J 1 base, leaving 15 bases between the germline ends. Germline lookup yields CDR1 LGHDT and CDR2 YNNKEL (reference sequence). The CDR3 consists of 17 residues. CDR3: CASSQGTPLEGTDTQYF. CDR3 bases: TGTGCCAGCAGCCAAGGGACTCCGTTAGAAGGCACAGATACGCAGTATTTT.

The chain is built from TRBV29-1 and TRBJ2-2; 13 nucleotides agree with TRBD2. The junction had 7 bases not matched to a gene; V was cut back by 6 bases and J by 6 bases. The CDR3 runs 15 residues. Germline values: CDR1 SQVTM, CDR2 ANQGSEA. Here the CDR3 reads CSVGAGLAGAGELFF. DNA for the CDR3: TGCAGCGTAGGGGCAGGACTAGCGGGAGCCGGGGAGCTGTTTTTT.

This clonotype was detected a few times. The chain couples TRBV3-1 to TRBJ2-2, with TRBD2 identical over 13 bases. Losses at the gene ends were 0 bases for V and 1 base for J; bases not matched to a gene: 2. In germline, CDR1 is LGHDT, CDR2 YNNKEL (reference sequence). This CDR3 is 18 amino acids long. As DNA, the CDR3 is TGTGCCAGCAGCCAAGAGACTAGCGGGAGGATGAACACCGGGGAGCTGTTTTTT. As protein: CASSQETSGRMNTGELFF.

In this sample, this clonotype turned up a few times. The CDR3 loop is CASSLALGTETQYF. In nucleotides, the CDR3 is TGTGCCAGCAGCTTAGCTCTGGGTACGGAGACCCAGTACTTC. The J gene is TRBJ2-5, the V gene TRBV7-9; no reliable D call. This CDR3 contains 14 residues. Trimming stripped 0 bases from V and 5 bases from J, with 10 bases between. From germline, CDR1 is SEHNR and CDR2 FQNEAQ (reference sequence).

A few counts support this clonotype. This rearrangement joins TRBV7-3 to TRBJ2-7; TRBD2 might be the D (6 bases). V gave up 1 base and J gave up 0 bases, with 13 bases separating them. Germline V gene data show CDR1 as SGHTA and CDR2 as FQGTGA. This CDR3 has 16 residues. The CDR3 protein is CASSLKVAEGSYEQYF. The DNA for the CDR3 is TGTGCCAGCAGCTTAAAAGTAGCGGAGGGCTCCTACGAGCAGTACTTC.

The chain joins TRBV30 to TRBJ2-2; D ambiguous. Trimming took 3 bases from V and 4 from J, leaving 15 bases between them. This CDR3 spans 15 amino acids. Germline-derived CDR1 and CDR2 are GTSNPN and SVGIG (reference sequence). The CDR3 spells CAWREDHKVTGELFF. As DNA, the CDR3 is TGTGCCTGGAGAGAGGACCATAAGGTCACCGGGGAGCTGTTTTTT.

The chain has TRBV9 and TRBJ2-1, with D hard to call. The V end lost 0 bases, the J end lost 7 bases, and 5 bases lay between the germline ends. The CDR3 runs 12 residues. CDR1 and CDR2 (germline): SGDLS, YYNGEE. CDR3 residues: CASSVELNEQFF. The CDR3 DNA follows: TGTGCCAGCAGCGTAGAGTTAAATGAGCAGTTCTTC.